The present TCR beta chain was sequenced within a study of molecular identifiers for immune sequencing clone quantification. The overall study: Four portions were sequenced after RNA from roughly 18,000 or 92,000 naive CD8 cells was split five ways in replicates.

Comment on this clonotype: Its antigen is still unknown.

Previously described methods and listed TCR primers produced bulk TCR libraries. TCRdb redid the calling of the PCR reads with MiXCR, one entry per CDR3 protein. The sample records more than 450,000 distinct CDR3 sequences, about a fifth being singletons. Study conclusions and caveats: Whereas naive cells kept under 1% of molecules in clones above 20 RNA copies, such clones held over 99% in effectors.

Germline lookup yields CDR1 SGHAT and CDR2 FQNNGV. The CDR3 extends over 15 amino acids. V lost 4 bases and J lost 2, with 13 bases in between. The rearrangement joins TRBV11-2 to TRBJ2-3, with unresolved D. Input material: naive CD8+ T cells from blood, with Jurkat cell RNA spiked in. Subset denoted: FACS-sorted CD8+CD4-CCR7+CD45RA+ naive T cells. This clonotype was obtained from a human donor in good health. Some libraries in this study had Jurkat cell RNA spiked in. CDR3 sequence: CASSSALDTTDTQYF. CDR3 DNA sequence: TGTGCCAGCAGCTCGGCCCTAGATACCACAGATACGCAGTATTTT.